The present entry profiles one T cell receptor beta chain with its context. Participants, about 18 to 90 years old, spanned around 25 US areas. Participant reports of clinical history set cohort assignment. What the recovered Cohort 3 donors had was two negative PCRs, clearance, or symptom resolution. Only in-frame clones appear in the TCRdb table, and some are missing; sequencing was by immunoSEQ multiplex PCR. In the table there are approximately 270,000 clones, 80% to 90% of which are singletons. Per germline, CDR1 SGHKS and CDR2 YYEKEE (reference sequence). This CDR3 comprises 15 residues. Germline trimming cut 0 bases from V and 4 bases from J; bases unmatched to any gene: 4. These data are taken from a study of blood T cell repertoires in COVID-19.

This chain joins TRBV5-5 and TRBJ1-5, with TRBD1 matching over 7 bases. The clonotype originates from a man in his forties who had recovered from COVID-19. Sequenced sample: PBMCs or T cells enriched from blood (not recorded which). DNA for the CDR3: TGTGCCAGCAGCTTGGGATGGGACAGTAATCAGCCCCAGCATTTT. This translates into CASSLGWDSNQPQHF.